This TCR beta chain comes out of a study of neurological immune-mediated disorders. Study findings and constraints: No CDR3 amino acid sequences were shared by expanded clones across subjects, suggesting private repertoires in all groups.

At least ten counts were recorded for this clonotype. What it binds is unknown. The cDNA came from 5'RACE with 10-nucleotide random UMIs. From 15-18 subjects, over 190 million TCR-beta sequences were obtained in each sequencing run. TCRdb itself ran the 5' RACE reads through MiXCR, one entry per CDR3 protein. This table holds roughly 70,000 distinct CDR3 sequences, 3.5% to 5% found once. The unsorted libraries originated from 2 million PBMCs kept at -80 C. Germline loops: CDR1 MGHRA, CDR2 YSYEKL. CDR3 length: 13 amino acids. V was pared by 5 bases and J by 6 bases, with 10 bases between. Sequencing input: PBMCs. The chain uses TRBV4-1 and TRBJ2-2, with D possibly called TRBD1 or TRBD2 (5 bases each). This clonotype was sampled from a man younger than 40 with multiple sclerosis. The CDR3 here is CASSGDRAGELFF. Here the CDR3 DNA reads TGCGCCAGCAGCGGGGACCGTGCCGGGGAGCTGTTTTTT.